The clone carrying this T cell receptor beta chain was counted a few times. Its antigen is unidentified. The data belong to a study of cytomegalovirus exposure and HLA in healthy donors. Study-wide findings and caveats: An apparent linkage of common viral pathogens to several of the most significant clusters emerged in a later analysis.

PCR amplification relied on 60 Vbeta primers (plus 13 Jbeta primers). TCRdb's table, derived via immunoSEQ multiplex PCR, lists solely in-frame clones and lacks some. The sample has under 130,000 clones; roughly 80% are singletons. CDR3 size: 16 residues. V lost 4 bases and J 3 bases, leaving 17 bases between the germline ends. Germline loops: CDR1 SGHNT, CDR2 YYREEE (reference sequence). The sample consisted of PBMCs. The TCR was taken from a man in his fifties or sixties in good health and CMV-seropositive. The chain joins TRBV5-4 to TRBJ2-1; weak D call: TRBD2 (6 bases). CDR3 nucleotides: TGTGCCAGCAGCGAGGACCTTCTCGGGGGCTACAATGAGCAGTTCTTC. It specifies CASSEDLLGGYNEQFF.